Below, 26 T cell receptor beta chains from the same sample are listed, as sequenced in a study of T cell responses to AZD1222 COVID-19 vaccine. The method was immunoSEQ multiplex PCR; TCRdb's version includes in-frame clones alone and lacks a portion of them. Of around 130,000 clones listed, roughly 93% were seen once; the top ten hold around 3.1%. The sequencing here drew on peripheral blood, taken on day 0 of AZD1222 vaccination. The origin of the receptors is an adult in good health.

This chain's CDR3 is CASSSPGRSNYGYTF. CDR3 nucleotides: TGTGCCAGCAGTTCCCCCGGCAGAAGCAACTATGGCTACACCTTC. V and J are TRBV6-5 and TRBJ1-2; D is uncertain. Germline CDR1 MNHEY, CDR2 SVGAGI. The CDR3 is 15 amino acids. V lost 4 bases, J lost 2 bases, and 14 bases lay in between.

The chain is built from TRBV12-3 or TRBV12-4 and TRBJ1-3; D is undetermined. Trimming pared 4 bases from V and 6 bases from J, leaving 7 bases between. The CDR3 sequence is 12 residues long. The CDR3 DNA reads TGTGCCAGCAGTTCCCAGCAAAACACCATATATTTT. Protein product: CASSSQQNTIYF.

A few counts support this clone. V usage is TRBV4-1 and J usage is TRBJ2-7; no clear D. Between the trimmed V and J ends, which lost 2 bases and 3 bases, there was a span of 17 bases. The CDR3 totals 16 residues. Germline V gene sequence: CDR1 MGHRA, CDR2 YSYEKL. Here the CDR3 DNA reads TGCGCCAGCAGCCAAAAAACACCGGCCAGTCTCTACGAGCAGTACTTC. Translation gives CASSQKTPASLYEQYF.

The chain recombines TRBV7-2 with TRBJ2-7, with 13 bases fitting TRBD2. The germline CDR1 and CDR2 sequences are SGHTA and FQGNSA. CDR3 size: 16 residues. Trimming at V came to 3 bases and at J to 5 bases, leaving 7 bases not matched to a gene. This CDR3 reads CASSFVGTSGNHEQYF. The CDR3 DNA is TGTGCCAGCAGCTTCGTCGGGACTAGCGGGAATCACGAGCAGTACTTC. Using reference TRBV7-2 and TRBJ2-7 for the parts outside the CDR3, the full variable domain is GAGVSQSPSNKVTEKGKDVELRCDPISGHTALYWYRQSLGQGLEFLIYFQGNSAPDKSGLPSDRFSAERTGGSVSTLTIQRTQQEDSAVYLCASSFVGTSGNHEQYFGPGTRLTVT.

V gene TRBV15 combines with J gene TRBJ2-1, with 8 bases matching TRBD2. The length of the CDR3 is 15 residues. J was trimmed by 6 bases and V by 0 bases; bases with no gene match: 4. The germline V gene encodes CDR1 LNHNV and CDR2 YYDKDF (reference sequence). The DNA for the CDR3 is TGTGCCACCAGCAGAGATACAGCGGGAGCCAATGAGCAGTTCTTC. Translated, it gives CATSRDTAGANEQFF.

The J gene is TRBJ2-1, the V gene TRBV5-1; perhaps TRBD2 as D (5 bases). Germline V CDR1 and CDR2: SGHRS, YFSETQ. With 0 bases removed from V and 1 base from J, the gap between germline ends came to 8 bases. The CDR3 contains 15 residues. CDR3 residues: CASSLEEASYNEQFF. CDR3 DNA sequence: TGCGCCAGCAGCTTGGAGGAGGCGTCCTACAATGAGCAGTTCTTC.

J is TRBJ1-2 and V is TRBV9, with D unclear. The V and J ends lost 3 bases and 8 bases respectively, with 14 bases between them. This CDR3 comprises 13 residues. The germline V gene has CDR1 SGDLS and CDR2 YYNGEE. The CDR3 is CASSGPYGRGYTF. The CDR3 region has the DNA TGTGCCAGCAGCGGCCCATACGGTCGCGGCTACACCTTC.

The CDR3 coding sequence is TGTGCCAGCAGTTTAGCGGGAGATCTCTACAATGAGCAGTTCTTC. Translated: CASSLAGDLYNEQFF. The chain employs TRBV28 and TRBJ2-1; 7 bases fit TRBD2. The CDR3 extends over 15 amino acids. Germline V gives CDR1 MDHEN, CDR2 SYDVKM. V dropped 2 bases and J dropped 3; count of bases not matched to a gene: 4.

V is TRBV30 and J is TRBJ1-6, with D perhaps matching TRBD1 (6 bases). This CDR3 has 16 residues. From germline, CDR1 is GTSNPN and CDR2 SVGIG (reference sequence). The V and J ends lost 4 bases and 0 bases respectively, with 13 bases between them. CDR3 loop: CAWIRQGSSYNSPLHF. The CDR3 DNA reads TGTGCCTGGATCCGTCAGGGGAGCTCCTATAATTCACCCCTCCACTTT.

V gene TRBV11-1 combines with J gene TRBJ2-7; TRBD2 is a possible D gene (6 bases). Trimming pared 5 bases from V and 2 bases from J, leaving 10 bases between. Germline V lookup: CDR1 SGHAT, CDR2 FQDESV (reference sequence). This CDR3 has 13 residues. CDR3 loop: CASSAGGTYEQYF. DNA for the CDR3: TGTGCCAGCAGCGCGGGCGGGACCTACGAGCAGTACTTC.

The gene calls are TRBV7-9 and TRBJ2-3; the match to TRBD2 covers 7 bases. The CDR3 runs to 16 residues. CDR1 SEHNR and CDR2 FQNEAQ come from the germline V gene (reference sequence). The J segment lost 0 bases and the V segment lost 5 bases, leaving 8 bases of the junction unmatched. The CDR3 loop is CASSPRGAGSTDTQYF. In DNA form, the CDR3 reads TGTGCCAGCAGCCCCCGGGGAGCGGGGAGCACAGATACGCAGTATTTT.

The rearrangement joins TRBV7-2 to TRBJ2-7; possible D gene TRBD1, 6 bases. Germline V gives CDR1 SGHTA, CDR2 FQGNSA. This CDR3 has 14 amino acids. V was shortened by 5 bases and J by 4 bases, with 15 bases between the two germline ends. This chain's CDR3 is CASSPAGRGYEQYF. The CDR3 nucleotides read TGTGCCAGCAGCCCGGCAGGCAGGGGTTACGAGCAGTACTTC. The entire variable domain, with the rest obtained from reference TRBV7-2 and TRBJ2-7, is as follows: GAGVSQSPSNKVTEKGKDVELRCDPISGHTALYWYRQSLGQGLEFLIYFQGNSAPDKSGLPSDRFSAERTGGSVSTLTIQRTQQEDSAVYLCASSPAGRGYEQYFGPGTRLTVT.

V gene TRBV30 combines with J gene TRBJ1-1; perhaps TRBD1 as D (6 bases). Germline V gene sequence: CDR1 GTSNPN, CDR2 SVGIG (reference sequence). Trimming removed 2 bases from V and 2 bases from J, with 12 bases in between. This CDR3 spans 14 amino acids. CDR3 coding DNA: TGTGCCTGGAGTCAGGGGCTTGGAAACACTGAAGCTTTCTTT. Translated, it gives CAWSQGLGNTEAFF.

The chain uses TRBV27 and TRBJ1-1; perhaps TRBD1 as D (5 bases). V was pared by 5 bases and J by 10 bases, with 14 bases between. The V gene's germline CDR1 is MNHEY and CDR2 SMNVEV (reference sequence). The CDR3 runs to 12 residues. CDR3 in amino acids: CASSQAGTGAFF. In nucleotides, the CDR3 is TGTGCCAGCAGTCAGGCGGGCACAGGAGCTTTCTTT.

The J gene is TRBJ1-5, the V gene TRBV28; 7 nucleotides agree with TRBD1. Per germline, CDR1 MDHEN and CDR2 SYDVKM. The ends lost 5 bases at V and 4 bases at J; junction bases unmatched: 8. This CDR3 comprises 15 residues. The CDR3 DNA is TGTGCCAGCAGTCCCATGACAGGGATGAATCAGCCCCAGCATTTT. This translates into CASSPMTGMNQPQHF. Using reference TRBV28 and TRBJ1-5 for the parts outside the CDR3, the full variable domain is DVKVTQSSRYLVKRTGEKVFLECVQDMDHENMFWYRQDPGLGLRLIYFSYDVKMKEKGDIPEGYSVSREKKERFSLILESASTNQTSMYLCASSPMTGMNQPQHFGDGTRLSIL.

Here the CDR3 reads CASSPLGWGLAKNIQYF. The DNA of the CDR3 is TGTGCCAGCAGCCCCCTAGGTTGGGGCCTAGCCAAAAACATTCAGTACTTC. The rearrangement links TRBV28 to TRBJ2-4, with D possibly TRBD1 on 5 matching bases. This CDR3 spans 17 amino acids. Germline CDR1 and CDR2: MDHEN and SYDVKM. The V end was cut by 6 bases, the J end by 0 bases, with 18 bases between.

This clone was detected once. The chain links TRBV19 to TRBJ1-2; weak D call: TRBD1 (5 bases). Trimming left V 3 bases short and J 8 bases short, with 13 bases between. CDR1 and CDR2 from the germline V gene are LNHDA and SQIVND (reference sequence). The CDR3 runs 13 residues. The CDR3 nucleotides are TGTGCCAGTAGTATGGACAAAGACCGGGGCTACACCTTC. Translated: CASSMDKDRGYTF.

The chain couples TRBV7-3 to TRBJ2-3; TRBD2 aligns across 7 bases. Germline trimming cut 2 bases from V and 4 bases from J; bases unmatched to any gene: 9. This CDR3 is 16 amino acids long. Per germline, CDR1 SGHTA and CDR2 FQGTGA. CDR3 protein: CASSLQGGSSPDTQYF. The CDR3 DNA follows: TGTGCCAGCAGCTTACAGGGCGGGAGCTCCCCAGATACGCAGTATTTT.

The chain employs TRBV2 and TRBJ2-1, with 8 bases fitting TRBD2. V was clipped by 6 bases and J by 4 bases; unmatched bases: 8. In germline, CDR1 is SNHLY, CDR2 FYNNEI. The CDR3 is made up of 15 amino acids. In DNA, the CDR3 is TGTGCCAGCAGGCCCGGACTAGCATCATACAATGAGCAGTTCTTC. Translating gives CASRPGLASYNEQFF.

In DNA form, the CDR3 reads TGCGCCAGCAGCCAAGATTATCCAGGGGTTACTGAAGCTTTCTTT. It codes for CASSQDYPGVTEAFF. This chain uses TRBV4-1 with TRBJ1-1, with D possibly TRBD1 on 6 matching bases. The CDR3 runs to 15 residues. CDR1 MGHRA and CDR2 YSYEKL come from the germline V gene. The V gene lost 0 bases and the J gene lost 5 bases, with 13 bases spanning the gap.

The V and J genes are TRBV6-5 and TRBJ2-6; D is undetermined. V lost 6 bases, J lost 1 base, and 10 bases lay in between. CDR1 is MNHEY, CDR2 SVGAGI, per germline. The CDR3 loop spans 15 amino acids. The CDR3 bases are TGTGCCAGCAGGTCTTTAGGATCTGGGGCCAACGTCCTGACTTTC. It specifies CASRSLGSGANVLTF.

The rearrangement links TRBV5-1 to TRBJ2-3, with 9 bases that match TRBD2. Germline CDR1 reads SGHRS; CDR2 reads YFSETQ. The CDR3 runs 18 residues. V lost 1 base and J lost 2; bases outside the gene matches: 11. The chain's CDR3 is CASSLMSSGAPSTDTQYF. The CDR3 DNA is TGCGCCAGCAGCTTGATGTCTAGCGGGGCCCCCTCCACAGATACGCAGTATTTT.

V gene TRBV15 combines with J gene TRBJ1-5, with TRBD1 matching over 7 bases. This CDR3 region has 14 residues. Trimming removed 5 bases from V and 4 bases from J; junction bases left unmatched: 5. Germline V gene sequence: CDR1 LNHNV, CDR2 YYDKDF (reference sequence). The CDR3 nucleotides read TGTGCCACCAGCCCTGACAGGGATAATCAGCCCCAGCATTTT. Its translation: CATSPDRDNQPQHF.

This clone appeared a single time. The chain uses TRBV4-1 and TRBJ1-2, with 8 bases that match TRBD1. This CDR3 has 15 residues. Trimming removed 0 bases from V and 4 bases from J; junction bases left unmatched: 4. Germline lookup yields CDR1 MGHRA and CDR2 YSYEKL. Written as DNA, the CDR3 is TGCGCCAGCAGCCAAGATCTACAGGGGGGCTATGGCTACACCTTC. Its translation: CASSQDLQGGYGYTF.

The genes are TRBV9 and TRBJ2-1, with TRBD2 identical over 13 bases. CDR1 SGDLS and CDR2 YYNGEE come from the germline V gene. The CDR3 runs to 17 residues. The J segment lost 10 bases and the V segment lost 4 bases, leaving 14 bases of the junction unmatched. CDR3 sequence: CASSFGLAGVSLEEQFF. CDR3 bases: TGTGCCAGCAGCTTCGGACTAGCGGGAGTCTCTTTGGAAGAGCAGTTCTTC.

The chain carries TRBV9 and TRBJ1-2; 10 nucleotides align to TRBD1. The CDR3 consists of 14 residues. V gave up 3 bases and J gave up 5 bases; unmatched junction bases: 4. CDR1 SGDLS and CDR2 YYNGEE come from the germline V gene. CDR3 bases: TGTGCCAGCAGCGAGGGACAGGGGAGGTATGGCTACACCTTC. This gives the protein CASSEGQGRYGYTF.